The T cell receptor beta chain under discussion was sequenced for a study of cytomegalovirus exposure and HLA in healthy donors. The germline V gene encodes CDR1 MDHEN and CDR2 SYDVKM. With V trimmed by 3 bases and J by 3 bases, 1 base remained unmatched. The CDR3 loop spans 13 amino acids. Points from the study as a whole: In a later analysis, several top co-occurrence clusters appeared linked to parvovirus B19, influenza, CMV and Epstein-Barr virus. An Asian-associated ancestry cluster reportedly showed fewer N-insertions than the approximately 600-donor mean in a later analysis. Among TCR beta chains, those listed as cytomegalovirus-associated numbered about 150.

Primers included in the PCR were 60 Vbeta and 13 Jbeta primers. Assay used: immunoSEQ multiplex PCR; TCRdb lists only in-frame clones, some missing. The data contain about 76,000 clones, about 81% of them singletons. On this clone itself: The antigen remains undetermined.

Input material: PBMCs. The gene calls are TRBV28 and TRBJ2-5; 7 bases are shared with TRBD1. This sequence originates from a woman between 40 and 55 years old in good health and CMV-seropositive. CDR3 sequence reads: CASSLQGEETQYF. CDR3 nucleotides: TGTGCCAGCAGTTTGCAGGGGGAAGAGACCCAGTACTTC.